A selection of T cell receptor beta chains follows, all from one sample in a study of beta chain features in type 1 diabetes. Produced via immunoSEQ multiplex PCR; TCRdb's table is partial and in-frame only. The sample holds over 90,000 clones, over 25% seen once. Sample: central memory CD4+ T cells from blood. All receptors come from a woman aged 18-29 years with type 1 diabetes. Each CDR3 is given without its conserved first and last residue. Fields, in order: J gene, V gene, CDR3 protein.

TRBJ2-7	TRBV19	ASSPRTSFEQY
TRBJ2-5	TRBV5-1	ASSVTGLAPETQY
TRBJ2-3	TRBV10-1	ASGQGITDTQY
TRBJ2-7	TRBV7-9	ASSRGEVAGGPNEQY
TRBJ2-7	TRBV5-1	ASSSGQPTQTYEQY
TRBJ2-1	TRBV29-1	SVERSGYEQF
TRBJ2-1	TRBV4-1	ASSPPLRGNEQF
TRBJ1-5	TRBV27	ASSPGTGGRQPQH
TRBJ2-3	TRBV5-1	ASRAGLSTDTQY
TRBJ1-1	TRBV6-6	ASSPYRVEGTEAF
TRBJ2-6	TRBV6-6	ASMWLAGAGANVLT
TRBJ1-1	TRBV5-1	ASSSTGSTEAF
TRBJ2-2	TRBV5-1	ASSWTAANTGELF
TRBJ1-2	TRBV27	ASSRGGNGYT
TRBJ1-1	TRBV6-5	ASRPGAGTEAF
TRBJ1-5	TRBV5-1	ASSLGTQSNQPQH
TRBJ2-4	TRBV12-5	ASGRRTIDAKNIQY
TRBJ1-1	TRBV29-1	SVEPTGAEAF
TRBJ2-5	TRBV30	AWSLGGRDQETQY
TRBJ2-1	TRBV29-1	SVGIGGSEQF
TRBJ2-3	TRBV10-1	ASSEVAASGSTDTQY
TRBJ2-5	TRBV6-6	ASSYRHLETQY
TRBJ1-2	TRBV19	ASTPGQGGTNYGYT
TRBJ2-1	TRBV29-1	SVSVKLYNEQF
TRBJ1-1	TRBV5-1	ASRRDRDEAF
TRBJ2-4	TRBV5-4	ASSPASGTKNIQY
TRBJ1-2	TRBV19	ASSTRGHSLTNYGYT